These 13 T cell receptor beta chains were all obtained from the same sample, sequenced in a study of OX40 agonist ivuxolimab in advanced cancers. Method: immunoSEQ multiplex PCR; TCRdb's copy keeps in-frame clones and lacks some. The sample carries about 36,000 clones, roughly 81% recorded once. The sequenced sample was CD4+ or CD8+ T cells sorted from blood, obtained in a trial of the OX40 agonist ivuxolimab. These receptors were obtained from an adult with an advanced solid tumor such as melanoma, head and neck, liver or kidney cancer.

The rearrangement uses TRBV7-8 and TRBJ1-4; maybe TRBD1 (6 bases). CDR3 length: 18 residues. Deletions cut 5 bases from V and 0 bases from J, with 19 bases between. CDR1 is SGHVS and CDR2 is FQNEAQ in the germline V gene. The CDR3 loop reads CASSQYRAGASTNEKLFF. In DNA form, the CDR3 reads TGTGCCAGCAGCCAGTACCGGGCAGGGGCTTCAACTAATGAAAAACTGTTTTTT.

This clone came up a few times. The V and J genes are TRBV18 and TRBJ2-7; tentatively, D is TRBD1 (5 bases). From germline, CDR1 is KGHSH and CDR2 LQKENI. This CDR3 is built from 14 residues. Trimming pared 3 bases from V and 2 bases from J, leaving 11 bases between. This CDR3 is CASSPGARTYEQYF. CDR3 bases: TGTGCCAGCTCACCTGGGGCAAGGACCTACGAGCAGTACTTC. The full variable domain, with the rest looked up from reference TRBV18 and TRBJ2-7, is NAGVMQNPRHLVRRRGQEARLRCSPMKGHSHVYWYRQLPEEGLKFMVYLQKENIIDESGMPKERFSAEFPKEGPSILRIQQVVRGDSAAYFCASSPGARTYEQYFGPGTRLTVT.

The chain employs TRBV7-7 and TRBJ2-1; TRBD1 might be the D (5 bases). V lost 1 base, J lost 7 bases, and 11 bases lay in between. CDR3 length: 14 residues. Germline loops: CDR1 SSHAT, CDR2 FNYEAQ (reference sequence). The DNA for the CDR3 is TGTGCCAGCAGCTTAGGAGGTCAGGGAAATGAGCAGTTCTTC. Translating gives CASSLGGQGNEQFF.

In regard to this clone: A much larger clone differs from this one at a single base, so this may be a read error. The J gene is TRBJ1-6, the V gene TRBV7-2; tentative D call: TRBD1 (5 bases). Germline CDR1 is SGHTA and CDR2 is FQGNSA. V was cut by 1 base and J by 3 bases, with 10 bases left in between. The CDR3 runs to 16 residues. CDR3 amino acids: CASSLGRGFYNSPLHF. The CDR3 DNA follows: TGTGCCAGCAGCTTAGGACGGGGGTTCTATAATTCACCCCTCCACTTT.

This clone came up a few times. The rearrangement joins TRBV28 to TRBJ1-5; 9 nucleotides match TRBD1. The ends lost 4 bases at V and 4 bases at J; junction bases unmatched: 8. This CDR3 comprises 16 residues. Per germline, CDR1 MDHEN and CDR2 SYDVKM. The CDR3 sequence: CASSSVGQGPNQPQHF. CDR3 bases: TGTGCCAGCAGTTCCGTGGGACAGGGTCCAAATCAGCCCCAGCATTTT.

The chain carries TRBV7-9 and TRBJ2-3; no clear D. V was pared by 1 base and J by 2 bases, with 16 bases between. CDR1 and CDR2 from the germline V gene are SEHNR and FQNEAQ (reference sequence). The CDR3 length is 17 residues. Here the CDR3 reads CASSLGSGLYHTDTQYF. The CDR3 DNA reads as TGTGCCAGCAGCTTAGGATCGGGCCTGTATCACACAGATACGCAGTATTTT.

The chain carries TRBV28 and TRBJ2-5, with 7 bases that match TRBD2. Per germline, CDR1 MDHEN and CDR2 SYDVKM. The CDR3 runs to 16 residues. Trimming removed 1 base from V and 2 bases from J; junction bases left unmatched: 7. The CDR3 DNA sequence: TGTGCCAGCAGTTTATCCTTTACCGGGGGGCAAGAGACCCAGTACTTC. Its protein product is CASSLSFTGGQETQYF.

This chain uses TRBV10-3 with TRBJ1-2; D possibly corresponds to TRBD1 (5 bases). Germline V gives CDR1 ENHRY, CDR2 SYGVKD. V lost 7 bases and J lost 2, with 17 bases in between. This CDR3 contains 15 residues. The CDR3 sequence is CAIKVEGTDNYGYTF. CDR3 DNA: TGTGCCATCAAGGTCGAAGGGACGGACAACTATGGCTACACCTTC.

This rearrangement joins TRBV7-3 to TRBJ1-1; no clear D. The V gene lost 4 bases and the J gene lost 9 bases, with 15 bases spanning the gap. Germline V gene lookup returns CDR1 SGHTA and CDR2 FQGTGA. The CDR3 is 13 amino acids. In DNA form, the CDR3 reads TGTGCCAGCAGCTCGATGGATCGAGGTCAAGCTTTCTTT. As protein: CASSSMDRGQAFF.

The chain links TRBV6-5 to TRBJ1-2; 9 positions agree with TRBD1. CDR1 is MNHEY and CDR2 is SVGAGI in the germline V gene. The J segment lost 7 bases and the V segment lost 6 bases, leaving 9 bases of the junction unmatched. The CDR3 totals 14 residues. The DNA of the CDR3 is TGTGCCAGCAGGACCACCGGGACAGGGCTTGGCTACACCTTC. It codes for CASRTTGTGLGYTF.

The chain is built from TRBV19 and TRBJ1-2, with a possible D match to TRBD1 (6 bases). Looked up from germline, CDR1 is LNHDA and CDR2 is SQIVND (reference sequence). V lost 4 bases and J 3 bases, leaving 12 bases between the germline ends. The CDR3 loop spans 14 amino acids. CDR3 residues: CASSKGGRYYGYTF. CDR3 nucleotides: TGTGCCAGTAGTAAGGGGGGACGGTACTATGGCTACACCTTC. The whole variable domain, filled in from reference TRBV19 and TRBJ1-2, reads DGGITQSPKYLFRKEGQNVTLSCEQNLNHDAMYWYRQDPGQGLRLIYYSQIVNDFQKGDIAEGYSVSREKKESFPLTVTSAQKNPTAFYLCASSKGGRYYGYTFGSGTRLTVV.

This clone has a handful of counts. The chain employs TRBV19 and TRBJ1-5; 7 nucleotides agree with TRBD1. This CDR3 is 14 amino acids long. The germline V gene encodes CDR1 LNHDA and CDR2 SQIVND (reference sequence). Germline trimming cut 3 bases from V and 7 bases from J; bases unmatched to any gene: 6. The CDR3 DNA reads TGTGCCAGTAGTATCCCAGGGGGTTGGCAGCCCCAGCATTTT. As protein: CASSIPGGWQPQHF.

In regard to this clone: Relative to the germline gene, one junction end is altered; a read error may explain this. The CDR3 spells CASSYSDSKDTQYF. The CDR3 DNA reads as TGTGCCAGCAGTTACTCGGACAGCAAAGATACGCAGTATTTT. V gene TRBV6-5 combines with J gene TRBJ2-3, with D perhaps matching TRBD1 (6 bases). The CDR3 is 14 amino acids. Germline-derived CDR1 and CDR2 are MNHEY and SVGAGI.